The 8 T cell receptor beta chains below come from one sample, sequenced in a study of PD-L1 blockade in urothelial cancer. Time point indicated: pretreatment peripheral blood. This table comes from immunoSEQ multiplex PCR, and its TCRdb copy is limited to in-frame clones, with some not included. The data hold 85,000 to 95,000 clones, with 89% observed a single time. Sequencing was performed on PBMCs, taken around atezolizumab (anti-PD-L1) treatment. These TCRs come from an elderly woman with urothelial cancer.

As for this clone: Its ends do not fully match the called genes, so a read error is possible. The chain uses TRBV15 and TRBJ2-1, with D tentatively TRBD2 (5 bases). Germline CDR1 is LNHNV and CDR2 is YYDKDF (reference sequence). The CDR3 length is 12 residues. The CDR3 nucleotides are TGTGCCACCAGCAGACCGACCGCCCCGGGGATCTTC. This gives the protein CATSRPTAPGIF.

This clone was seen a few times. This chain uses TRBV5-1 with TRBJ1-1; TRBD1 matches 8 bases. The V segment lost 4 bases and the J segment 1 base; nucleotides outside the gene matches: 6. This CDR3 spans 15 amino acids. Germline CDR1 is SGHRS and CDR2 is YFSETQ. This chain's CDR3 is CASSRTGLANTEAFF. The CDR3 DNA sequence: TGCGCCAGCAGCCGGACAGGGTTGGCGAACACTGAAGCTTTCTTT.

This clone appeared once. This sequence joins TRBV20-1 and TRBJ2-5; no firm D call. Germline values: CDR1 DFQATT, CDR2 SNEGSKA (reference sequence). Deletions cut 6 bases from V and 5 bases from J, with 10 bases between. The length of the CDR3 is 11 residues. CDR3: CSAPKEETQYF. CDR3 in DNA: TGCAGTGCCCCGAAGGAGGAGACCCAGTACTTC.

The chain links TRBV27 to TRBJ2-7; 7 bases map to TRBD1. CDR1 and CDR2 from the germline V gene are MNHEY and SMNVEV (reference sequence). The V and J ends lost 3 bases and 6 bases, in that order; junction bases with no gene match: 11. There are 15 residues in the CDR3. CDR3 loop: CASSLSGTVLSEQYF. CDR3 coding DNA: TGTGCCAGCAGTTTGTCCGGGACAGTATTATCCGAGCAGTACTTC.

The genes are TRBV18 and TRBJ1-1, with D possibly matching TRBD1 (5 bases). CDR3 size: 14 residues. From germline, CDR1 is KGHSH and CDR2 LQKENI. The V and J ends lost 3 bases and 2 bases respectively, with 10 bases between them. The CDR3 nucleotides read TGTGCCAGCTCACCCGGACACACCAACACTGAAGCTTTCTTT. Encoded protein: CASSPGHTNTEAFF.

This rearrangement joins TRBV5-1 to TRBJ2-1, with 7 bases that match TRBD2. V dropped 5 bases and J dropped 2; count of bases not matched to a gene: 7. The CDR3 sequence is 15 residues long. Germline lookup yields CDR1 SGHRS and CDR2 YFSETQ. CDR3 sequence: CASRTTSVTYNEQFF. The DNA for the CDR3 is TGCGCCAGCAGGACAACTAGCGTGACCTACAATGAGCAGTTCTTC.

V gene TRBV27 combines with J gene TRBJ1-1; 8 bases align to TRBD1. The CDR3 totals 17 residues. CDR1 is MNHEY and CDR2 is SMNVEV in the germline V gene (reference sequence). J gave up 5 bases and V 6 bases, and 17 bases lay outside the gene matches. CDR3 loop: CASSSFIAGGDRTEAFF. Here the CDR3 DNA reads TGTGCCAGCAGCTCATTCATAGCAGGGGGCGATAGGACTGAAGCTTTCTTT.

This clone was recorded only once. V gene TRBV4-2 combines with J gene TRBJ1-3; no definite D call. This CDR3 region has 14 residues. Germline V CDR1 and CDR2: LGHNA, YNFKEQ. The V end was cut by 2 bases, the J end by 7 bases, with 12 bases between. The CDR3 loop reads CASSQISEANTIYF. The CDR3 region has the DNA TGTGCCAGCAGCCAAATCTCAGAGGCTAACACCATATATTTT.